This passage covers 10 T cell receptor beta chains from one sample sequenced in a study of Ad26.COV2.S vaccination and SARS-CoV-2 variants. Described treatment: roughly 20 received Ad26.COV2.S at low or high dose, single or two shots; roughly 5 received placebo; per-sample allocation not given. The samples date from day 63 after the first vaccine or placebo injection. Measured with immunoSEQ multiplex PCR; TCRdb has only the in-frame clones, and not every one. The table has more than 300,000 clones, around 81% seen once. The specimen was peripheral blood, collected in a trial of Ad26.COV2.S vaccine versus placebo. These receptors were obtained from a person between 18 and 65 years old who received the Ad26.COV2.S COVID-19 vaccine or a placebo.

V usage is TRBV6-2 or TRBV6-3 and J usage is TRBJ2-1; D is undetermined. The length of the CDR3 is 14 residues. Germline values: CDR1 MNHEY, CDR2 SVGEGT. V was trimmed by 6 bases and J by 0 bases, leaving 9 bases between them. The DNA of the CDR3 is TGTGCCAGCAGCAAACTCGTCTCCTACAATGAGCAGTTCTTC. Residues: CASSKLVSYNEQFF.

The chain couples TRBV19 to TRBJ1-2; D is unclear. This CDR3 is 17 amino acids long. CDR1 and CDR2 from the germline V gene are LNHDA and SQIVND (reference sequence). The germline V and J ends were trimmed by 3 bases and 2 bases, with 19 bases remaining between them. The CDR3 is CASSIRWPGRLNYGYTF. The CDR3 DNA is TGTGCCAGTAGTATTAGATGGCCCGGAAGGTTGAACTATGGCTACACCTTC.

This chain connects TRBV28 to TRBJ2-7; D gene unclear. CDR3 length equals 12 residues. Trimming pared 7 bases from V and 5 bases from J, leaving 12 bases between. CDR1 MDHEN and CDR2 SYDVKM come from the germline V gene. The CDR3 is CASTTYRHEQYF. CDR3 nucleotides: TGTGCCAGCACCACTTATCGGCACGAGCAGTACTTC. Complete variable domain (other parts from reference TRBV28 and TRBJ2-7): DVKVTQSSRYLVKRTGEKVFLECVQDMDHENMFWYRQDPGLGLRLIYFSYDVKMKEKGDIPEGYSVSREKKERFSLILESASTNQTSMYLCASTTYRHEQYFGPGTRLTVT.

This clone appeared a single time. V gene TRBV3-1 (or the pseudogene TRBV3-2) combines with J gene TRBJ1-6; D is perhaps TRBD1 (5 bases). V was shortened by 2 bases and J by 7 bases, with 15 bases between the two germline ends. Germline CDR1 reads LGHDT; CDR2 reads YNNKEL (reference sequence). This CDR3 region has 16 residues. CDR3 coding DNA: TGTGCCAGCAGCCAAATTAGGGGAACACTCAATTCACCCCTCCACTTT. As protein: CASSQIRGTLNSPLHF.

The rearrangement uses TRBV2 and TRBJ2-1, with TRBD2 as a possible D gene (6 bases). The V end lost 3 bases, the J end lost 3 bases, and 12 bases lay between the germline ends. The CDR3 has 15 residues. Germline V gene lookup returns CDR1 SNHLY and CDR2 FYNNEI. CDR3 residues: CASSELASYYNEQFF. Here the CDR3 DNA reads TGTGCCAGCAGTGAGCTAGCGTCTTACTACAATGAGCAGTTCTTC.

The rearrangement joins TRBV6-5 to TRBJ2-7, with D unresolved. Germline V gene sequence: CDR1 MNHEY, CDR2 SVGAGI. With 0 bases removed from V and 3 bases from J, the gap between germline ends came to 9 bases. This CDR3 has 14 residues. CDR3 region: CASSYSNSLYEQYF. Written as DNA, the CDR3 is TGTGCCAGCAGTTACTCGAACTCCCTCTACGAGCAGTACTTC.

V usage is TRBV15 and J usage is TRBJ2-6, with a possible D match to TRBD1 (7 bases). The germline CDR1 and CDR2 sequences are LNHNV and YYDKDF (reference sequence). V was clipped by 1 base and J by 13 bases, with 17 bases between them. The CDR3 is made up of 15 amino acids. CDR3 protein: CATSRGRGDSRVLTF. The CDR3, as DNA: TGTGCCACCAGCAGAGGCCGCGGGGACAGCAGAGTCCTGACTTTC.

The V call is TRBV30, the J call TRBJ2-5, with D hard to call. The V end was cut by 4 bases, the J end by 5 bases, with 14 bases between. Germline V gene sequence: CDR1 GTSNPN, CDR2 SVGIG (reference sequence). CDR3 length: 13 amino acids. This CDR3 is CAWKSFFWETQYF. For the CDR3, the DNA is TGTGCCTGGAAATCATTTTTCTGGGAGACCCAGTACTTC.

V gene TRBV19 combines with J gene TRBJ2-1; 8 bases match TRBD2. Germline V gives CDR1 LNHDA, CDR2 SQIVND (reference sequence). The CDR3 runs 16 residues. Trimming took 6 bases from V and 9 from J; bases not matched to a gene: 16. The chain's CDR3 is CASSRGGRREYLEQFF. The CDR3 DNA follows: TGTGCCAGTAGCCGCGGGGGGCGGAGGGAGTATCTTGAGCAGTTCTTC.

Ten or more counts support this clone. This chain's CDR3 is CASSQSGSSYEQYF. CDR3 DNA: TGTGCCAGCAGCCAATCAGGCAGCTCCTACGAGCAGTACTTC. The V and J genes are TRBV4-2 and TRBJ2-7; D uncertain. V lost 2 bases to trimming and J lost 0 bases, with 8 bases between them. The CDR3 has 14 amino acids. CDR1 and CDR2 (germline): LGHNA, YNFKEQ.